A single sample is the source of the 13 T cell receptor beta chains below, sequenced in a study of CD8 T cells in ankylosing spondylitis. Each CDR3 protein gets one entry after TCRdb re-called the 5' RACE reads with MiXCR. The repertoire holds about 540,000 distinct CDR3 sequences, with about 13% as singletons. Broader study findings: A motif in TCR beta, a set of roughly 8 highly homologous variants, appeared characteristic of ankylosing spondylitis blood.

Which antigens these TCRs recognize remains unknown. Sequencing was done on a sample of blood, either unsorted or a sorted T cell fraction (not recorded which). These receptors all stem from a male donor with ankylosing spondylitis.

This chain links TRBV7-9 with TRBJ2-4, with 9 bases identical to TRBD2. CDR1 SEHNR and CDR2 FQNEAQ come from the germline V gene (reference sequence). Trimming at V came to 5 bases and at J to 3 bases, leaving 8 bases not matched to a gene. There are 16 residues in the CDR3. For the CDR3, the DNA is TGTGCCAGCAGCATTTGGGCTAGCGGGGTCAAAAACATTCAGTACTTC. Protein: CASSIWASGVKNIQYF.

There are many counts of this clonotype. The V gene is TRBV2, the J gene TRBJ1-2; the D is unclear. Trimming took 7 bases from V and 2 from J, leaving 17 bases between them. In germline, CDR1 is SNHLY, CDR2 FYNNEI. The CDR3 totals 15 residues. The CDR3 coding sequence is TGTGCCAGCACCGGTGAAAGGATCTACAACTATGGCTACACCTTC. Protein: CASTGERIYNYGYTF.

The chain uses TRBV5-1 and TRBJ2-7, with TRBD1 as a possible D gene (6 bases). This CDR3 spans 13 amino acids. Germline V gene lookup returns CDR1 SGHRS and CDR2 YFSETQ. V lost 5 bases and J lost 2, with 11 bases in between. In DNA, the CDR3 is TGCGCCAGCAGTACGTCAGGGGCCTACGAGCAGTACGTC. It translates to CASSTSGAYEQYV.

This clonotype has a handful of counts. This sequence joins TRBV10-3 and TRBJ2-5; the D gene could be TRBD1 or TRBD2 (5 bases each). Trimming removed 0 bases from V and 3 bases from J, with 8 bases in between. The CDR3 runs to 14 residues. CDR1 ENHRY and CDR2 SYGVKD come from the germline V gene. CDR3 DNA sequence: TGTGCCATCAGTGAGTCTGGGGGAGAAGAGACCCAGTACTTC. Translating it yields CAISESGGEETQYF.

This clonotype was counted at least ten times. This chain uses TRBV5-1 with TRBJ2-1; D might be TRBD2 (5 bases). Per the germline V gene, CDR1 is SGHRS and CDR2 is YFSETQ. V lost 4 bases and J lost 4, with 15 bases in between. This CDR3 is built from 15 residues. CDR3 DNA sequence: TGCGCCAGCAGCCTGGAGCGGAGGACTTACAATGAGCAGTTCTTC. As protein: CASSLERRTYNEQFF.

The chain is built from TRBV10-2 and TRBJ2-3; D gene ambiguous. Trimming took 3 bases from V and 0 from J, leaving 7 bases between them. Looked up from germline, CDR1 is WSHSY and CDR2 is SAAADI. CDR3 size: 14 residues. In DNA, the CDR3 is TGCGCCAGCAGTGACGGCGCTAGCACAGATACGCAGTATTTT. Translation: CASSDGASTDTQYF.

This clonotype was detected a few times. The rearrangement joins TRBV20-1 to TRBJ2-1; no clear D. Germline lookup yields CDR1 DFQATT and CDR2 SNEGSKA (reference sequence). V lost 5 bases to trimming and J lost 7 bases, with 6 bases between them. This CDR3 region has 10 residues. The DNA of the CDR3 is TGCAGTGCTGTAAGGAATGAGCAGTTCTTC. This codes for CSAVRNEQFF.

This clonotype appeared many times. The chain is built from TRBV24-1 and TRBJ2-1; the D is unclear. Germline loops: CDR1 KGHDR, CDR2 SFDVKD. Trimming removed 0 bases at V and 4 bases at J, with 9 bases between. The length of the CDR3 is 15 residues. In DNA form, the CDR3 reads TGTGCCACCAGTGATTTGCAGGAAGGGTACAATGAGCAGTTCTTC. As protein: CATSDLQEGYNEQFF.

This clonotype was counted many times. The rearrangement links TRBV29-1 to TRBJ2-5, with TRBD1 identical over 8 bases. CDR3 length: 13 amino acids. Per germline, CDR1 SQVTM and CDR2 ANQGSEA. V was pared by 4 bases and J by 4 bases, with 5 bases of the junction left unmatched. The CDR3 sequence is CSVGQGRGETQYF. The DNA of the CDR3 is TGCAGCGTTGGACAGGGGAGAGGAGAGACCCAGTACTTC.

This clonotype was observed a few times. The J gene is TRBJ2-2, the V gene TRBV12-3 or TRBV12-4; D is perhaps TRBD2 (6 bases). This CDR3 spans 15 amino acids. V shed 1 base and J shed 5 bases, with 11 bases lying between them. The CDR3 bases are TGTGCCAGCAGTTTAGGGAGGGCCTCAACCGGGGAGCTGTTTTTT. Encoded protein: CASSLGRASTGELFF.

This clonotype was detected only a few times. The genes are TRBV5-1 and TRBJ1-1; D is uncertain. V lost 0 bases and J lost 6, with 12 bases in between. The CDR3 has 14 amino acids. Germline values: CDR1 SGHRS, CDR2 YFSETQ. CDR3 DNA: TGCGCCAGCAGCTTGGAACTTCTAGGTCCTGAAGCTTTCTTT. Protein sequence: CASSLELLGPEAFF.

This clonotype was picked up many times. The CDR3 DNA sequence: TGCGCCAGCAGCGCCGGGACTAGCGTCGCACAGATAACGCAGTATTTT. As protein: CASSAGTSVAQITQYF. The V and J genes are TRBV5-1 and TRBJ2-3; 10 bases map to TRBD2. V lost 4 bases to trimming and J lost 9 bases; unmatched junction nucleotides: 14. Germline values: CDR1 SGHRS, CDR2 YFSETQ. The CDR3 contains 16 residues.

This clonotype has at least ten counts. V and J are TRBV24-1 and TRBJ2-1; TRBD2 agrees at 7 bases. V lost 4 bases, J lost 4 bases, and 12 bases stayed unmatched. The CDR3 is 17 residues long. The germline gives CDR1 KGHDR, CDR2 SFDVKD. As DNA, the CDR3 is TGTGCCACCAGTGACCCCCGATGGGGCGGGGGATACAATGAGCAGTTCTTC. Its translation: CATSDPRWGGGYNEQFF.